A selection of T cell receptor beta chains follows, all from one sample in a study of spatial heterogeneity in lung cancer. TCRdb reprocessed the 5' RACE reads via MiXCR and lists one record per CDR3 protein. The table includes about 48,000 distinct CDR3 sequences, approximately 5% detected once. Sequenced material: PBMCs, taken at surgery. The receptors derive from a male donor with early-stage non-small cell lung cancer. The CDR3 runs from the conserved cysteine through the conserved F or W. The D gene is left open where the match is weak. Only some rows state a clone size, as once, few, many or a class for expanded clones.

j_call clone_size d_call v_call cdr3_nt cdr3_aa
TRBJ2-1 NA NA TRBV5-1 TGCGCCAGCAGCTTGGTAGCCGGGGGTAATGAGCAGTTCTTC CASSLVAGGNEQFF
TRBJ2-7 many TRBD2 TRBV28 TGTGCCAGCAGGCCTACTAGCGGGAGATACGAGCAGTACTTC CASRPTSGRYEQYF
TRBJ2-7 few NA TRBV6-2/TRBV6-3 TGTGCCAGCTCCCCCTGGGGGGATGGGGAGCAGTACTTC CASSPWGDGEQYF
TRBJ1-2 many NA TRBV28 TGTGCCAGCAGCATAGGGGGGGATAACTATGGCTACACCTTC CASSIGGDNYGYTF
TRBJ2-7 many NA TRBV7-8 TGTGCCAGCAGCTTCCGGGTGTCCTACGAGCAGTACTTC CASSFRVSYEQYF
TRBJ2-2 few TRBD1 TRBV6-2/TRBV6-3 TGTGCCGCGGGACAGGGGATGGGCGGGGAGCTGTTTTTT CAAGQGMGGELFF
TRBJ2-1 many NA TRBV20-1 TGCAGTGTCCCGAGCCGTGCCAATGAGCAGTTCTTC CSVPSRANEQFF
TRBJ2-6 many NA TRBV5-1 TGCGCCAGCAGCTTGGATAGCGCAGCAGGATCTGGGGCCAACGTCCTGACTTTC CASSLDSAAGSGANVLTF
TRBJ2-2 many TRBD2 TRBV12-3/TRBV12-4 TGTGCCAGCATTCCACCCGGGACTAGCGGGAGGGCCCGGGAGCTGTTTTTT CASIPPGTSGRARELFF
TRBJ2-3 many NA TRBV10-3 TGTGCCATCAGTGAGTCGGGAGCCGATACGCAGTATTTT CAISESGADTQYF
TRBJ2-6 many NA TRBV24-1 TGTGCCACGCAGGGCTCTGGGGCCAACGTCCTGACTTTC CATQGSGANVLTF
TRBJ2-2 many NA TRBV11-2 TGTGCCAGCAGCTTAGTGAACACCGGGGAGCTGTTTTTT CASSLVNTGELFF
TRBJ1-4 many NA TRBV20-1 TGCAGTGCTAGACCCTCTAATGAAAAACTGTTTTTT CSARPSNEKLFF
TRBJ2-7 many TRBD1 TRBV9 TGTGCCAGCAGCACTGGGACAGGGCCATCCTACGAGCAGTACTTC CASSTGTGPSYEQYF
TRBJ2-3 NA TRBD2 TRBV5-4 TGTGCCAGCAGCCCTATGGCTAGCGGGAGGGGGGCAGATACGCAGTATTTT CASSPMASGRGADTQYF